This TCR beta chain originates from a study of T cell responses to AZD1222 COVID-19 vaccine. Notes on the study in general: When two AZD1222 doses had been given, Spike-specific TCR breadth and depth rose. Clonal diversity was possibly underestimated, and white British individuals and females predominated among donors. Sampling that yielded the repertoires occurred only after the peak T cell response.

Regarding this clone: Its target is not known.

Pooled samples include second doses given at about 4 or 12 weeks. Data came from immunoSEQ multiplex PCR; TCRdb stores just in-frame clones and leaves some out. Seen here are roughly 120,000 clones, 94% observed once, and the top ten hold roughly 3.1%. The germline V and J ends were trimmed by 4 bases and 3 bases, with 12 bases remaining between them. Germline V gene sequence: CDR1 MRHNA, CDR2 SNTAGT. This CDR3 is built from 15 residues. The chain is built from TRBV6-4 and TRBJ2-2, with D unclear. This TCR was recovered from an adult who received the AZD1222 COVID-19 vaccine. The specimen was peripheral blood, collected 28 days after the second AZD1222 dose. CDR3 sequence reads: CASSAQGIDTGELFF. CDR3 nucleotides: TGTGCCAGCAGTGCACAAGGGATCGACACCGGGGAGCTGTTTTTT.